This T cell receptor beta chain was profiled in a study of shared clonotypes between healthy human individuals. The germline V gene encodes CDR1 SGHRS and CDR2 YFSETQ. The CDR3 totals 16 residues. Trimming at V came to 0 bases and at J to 1 base, leaving 4 bases not matched to a gene. Measured with immunoSEQ multiplex PCR; TCRdb has only the in-frame clones, and not every one. The sample carries about 2.4 million clones, roughly 93% recorded once. This TCR was sampled from a man aged 18 to 30 in good health. Some clones in this sample may be carry-over from other donors' samples. The sequencing input was naive CD4+ T cells from PBMCs. The subset was: CD45RA+ positively selected. The chain joins TRBV5-1 to TRBJ2-5; TRBD2 matches at 9 bases. CDR3 in DNA: TGCGCCAGCAGCTTGGCCCCGACTAGCGGCCAAGAGACCCAGTACTTC. Encoded protein: CASSLAPTSGQETQYF.